Sequencing of this T cell receptor beta chain was carried out in a study of blood T cell repertoires in COVID-19. Here immunoSEQ multiplex PCR was the method, and the copy in TCRdb shows in-frame clones only, minus some. Of about 150,000 clones listed, roughly 83% were seen once; the top ten hold about 12%. V dropped 6 bases and J dropped 7; count of bases not matched to a gene: 8. There are 13 residues in the CDR3. Germline CDR1 is MNHEY and CDR2 is SVGAGI. Enrollment of patients from Seattle took place during active infection, with longitudinal follow-up. The TCR sequence derives from a woman aged 55-69 years with COVID-19, enrolled during active disease. The sequenced sample was peripheral blood. This chain links TRBV6-5 with TRBJ1-1, with TRBD1 matching 7 bases. The CDR3 sequence is CASSQGQPFEAFF. The DNA for the CDR3 is TGTGCCAGCAGCCAGGGACAGCCGTTTGAAGCTTTCTTT.